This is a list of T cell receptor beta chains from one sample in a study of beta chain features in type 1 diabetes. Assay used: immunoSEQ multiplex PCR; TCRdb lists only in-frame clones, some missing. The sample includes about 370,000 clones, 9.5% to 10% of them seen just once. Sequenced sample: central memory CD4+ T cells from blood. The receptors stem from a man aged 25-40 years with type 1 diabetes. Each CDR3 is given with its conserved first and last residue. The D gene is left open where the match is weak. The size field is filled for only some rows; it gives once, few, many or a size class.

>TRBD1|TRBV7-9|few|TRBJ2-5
TGTGCCAGCAACGTCGGACAGGGCCAAGAGACCCAGTACTTC
CASNVGQGQETQYF
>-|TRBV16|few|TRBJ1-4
TGTGCCAGCAGCCAATGGCAAATCGCTAATGAAAAACTGTTTTTT
CASSQWQIANEKLFF
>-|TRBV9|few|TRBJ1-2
TGTGCCAGCAGCGTTCGTCGGCCGGTTGGCTACACCTTC
CASSVRRPVGYTF
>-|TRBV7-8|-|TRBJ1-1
TGTGCCAGCAGCTTACAGCAGAGGGAAGCTTTCTTT
CASSLQQREAFF
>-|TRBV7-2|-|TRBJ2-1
TGTGCCAGCAGCTTAGGGGGGAGGATAAATGAGCAGTTCTTC
CASSLGGRINEQFF
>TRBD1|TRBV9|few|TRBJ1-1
TGTGCCAGCAGCAGGGACAGGAACACTGAAGCTTTCTTT
CASSRDRNTEAFF
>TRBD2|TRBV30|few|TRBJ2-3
TGTGCCTGGAGTTGGGGATTCGGGGGGGATACGCAGTATTTT
CAWSWGFGGDTQYF
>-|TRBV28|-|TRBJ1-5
TGTGCCAGCACCCCGGGGGATCAGCCCCAGCATTTT
CASTPGDQPQHF
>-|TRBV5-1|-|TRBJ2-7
TGCGCCAGCATCCCTGAACCTGGCAACCACGAGCAGTACTTC
CASIPEPGNHEQYF
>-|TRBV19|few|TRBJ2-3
TGTGCCAGTAGTCCCCGGGTCCGTTACACAGATACGCAGTATTTT
CASSPRVRYTDTQYF
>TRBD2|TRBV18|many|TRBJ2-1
TGTGCCAGCTCACCGCCGACTAGCGGGAGTTTGGGTGAGCAGTTCTTC
CASSPPTSGSLGEQFF
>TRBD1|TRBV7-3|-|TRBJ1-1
TGTGCCAGCAGTCCAACACCGGACAGGGAGTCAGCTTTCTTT
CASSPTPDRESAFF
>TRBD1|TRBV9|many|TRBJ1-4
TGTGCCAGCAGCGTGGGACAGGGCGCAGAAAAACTGTTTTTT
CASSVGQGAEKLFF
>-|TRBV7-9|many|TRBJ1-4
TGTGCCAGCAGCCTACCGACAGTCTCGGATGAAAAACTGTTTTTT
CASSLPTVSDEKLFF
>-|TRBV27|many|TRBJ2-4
TGTGCCAGCAGTGTACAGGGCAAAAACATTCAGTACTTC
CASSVQGKNIQYF
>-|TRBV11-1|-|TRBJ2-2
TGTGCCAGCAGCCTTAAATGGGGGCGACCCGGGGAGCTGTTTTTT
CASSLKWGRPGELFF
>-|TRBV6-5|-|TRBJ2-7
TGTGCCAGCAGTCCAAACCGAGCTCACTCCTACGAGCAGTACTTC
CASSPNRAHSYEQYF
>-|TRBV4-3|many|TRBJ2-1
TGCGCCAGCAGCCAAGACCCTAGGAGCAATGAGCAGTTCTTC
CASSQDPRSNEQFF
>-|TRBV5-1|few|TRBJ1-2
TGCGCCAGCAGCCGGAGAACGGGGGTCGAGAATGGCTACACCTTC
CASSRRTGVENGYTF
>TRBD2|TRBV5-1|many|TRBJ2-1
TGCGCCAGCAGCTTGGGGGTAGTAGCGGGAGTCAATGAGCAGTTCTTC
CASSLGVVAGVNEQFF
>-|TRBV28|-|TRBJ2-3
TGTGCCAGCAGTTTACCCCCGACAGGGAGGGATACGCAGTATTTT
CASSLPPTGRDTQYF
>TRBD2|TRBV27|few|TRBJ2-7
TGTGCCAGCAGTCCCCTGACTAGCGGGAGTGAGGAGCAGTACTTC
CASSPLTSGSEEQYF
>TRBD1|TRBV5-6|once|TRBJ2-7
TGTGCCAGCACCCTTCGACAGGGGGTTTTTCACGAGCAGTACTTC
CASTLRQGVFHEQYF
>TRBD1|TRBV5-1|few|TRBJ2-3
TGCGCCAGTGCGGGGACAGGGTCGGCAGATACGCAGTATTTT
CASAGTGSADTQYF
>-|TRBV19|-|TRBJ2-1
TGTGCCAGTAGTATCAGGGCCCCCGGTGTTAGCTCCTACAATGAGCAGTTCTTC
CASSIRAPGVSSYNEQFF
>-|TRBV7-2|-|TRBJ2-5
TGTGCCAGCAGCTTAGTTCCCCGGACCCAGTACTTC
CASSLVPRTQYF
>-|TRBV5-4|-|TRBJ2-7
TGTGCCAGCAGGTCCCCAGGGGGGCGCGAGCAGTACTTC
CASRSPGGREQYF
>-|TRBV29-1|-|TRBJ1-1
TGCAGCGTTTTAGGGAACACTGAAGCTTTCTTT
CSVLGNTEAFF
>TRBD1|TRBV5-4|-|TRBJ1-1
TGTGCCAGCAGATGGACAGGCGGTCGTCGGACCACTGAAGCTTTCTTT
CASRWTGGRRTTEAFF
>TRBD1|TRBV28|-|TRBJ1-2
TGTGCCAGCATCGCAGGGGGTTACATGAACTATGGCTACACCTTC
CASIAGGYMNYGYTF
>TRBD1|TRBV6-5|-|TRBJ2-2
TGTGCCAGCAGTTCAACAGGGGACACCGGGGAGCTGTTTTTT
CASSSTGDTGELFF